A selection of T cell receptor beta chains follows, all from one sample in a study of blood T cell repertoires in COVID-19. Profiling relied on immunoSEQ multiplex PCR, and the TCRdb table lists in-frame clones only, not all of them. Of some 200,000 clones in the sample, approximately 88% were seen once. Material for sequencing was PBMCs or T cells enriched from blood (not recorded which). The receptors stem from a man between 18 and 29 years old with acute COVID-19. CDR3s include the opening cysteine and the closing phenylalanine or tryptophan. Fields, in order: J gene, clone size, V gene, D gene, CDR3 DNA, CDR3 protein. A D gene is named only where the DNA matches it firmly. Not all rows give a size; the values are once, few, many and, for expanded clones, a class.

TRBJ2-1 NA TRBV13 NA TGTGCCAGCAGCGTTAGCGGAAGTGATGAGCAGTTCTTC CASSVSGSDEQFF
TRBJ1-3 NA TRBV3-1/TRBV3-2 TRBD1 TGTGCCAGCAGCCCGCGGGACAGGGGAAACACCATATATTTT CASSPRDRGNTIYF
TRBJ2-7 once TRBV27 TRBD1 TGTGCCAGCAGTTTATTTCCAGGGGGCTACGAGCAGTACTTC CASSLFPGGYEQYF
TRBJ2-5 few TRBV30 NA TGTGCCTGGAGTAGGGGGGGTTCCCAAGAGACCCAGTACTTC CAWSRGGSQETQYF
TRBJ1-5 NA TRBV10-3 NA TGTGCCATCAGCAGCCGGGATAGCAATCAGCCCCAGCATTTT CAISSRDSNQPQHF
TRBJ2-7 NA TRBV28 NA TGTGCCAGCAGTAGGCCTTTAGATAGCACCTACGAGCAGTACTTC CASSRPLDSTYEQYF
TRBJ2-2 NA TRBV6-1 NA TGTGCCAGCAGTGAACTGGCAGGGATGGAAACCGGGGAGCTGTTTTTT CASSELAGMETGELFF
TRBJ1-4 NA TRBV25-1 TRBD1 TGTGCCAGCAGTGGATTTGGGGACAGGAGAGCAACTAATGAAAAACTGTTTTTT CASSGFGDRRATNEKLFF
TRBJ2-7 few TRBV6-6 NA TGTGCCAGCAGTTACGGCGGGCGCTCCTACGAGCAGTACTTC CASSYGGRSYEQYF
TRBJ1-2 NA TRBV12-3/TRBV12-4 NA TGTGCCAGCAGTGGCCCTGACTATGGCTATACCTTC CASSGPDYGYTF
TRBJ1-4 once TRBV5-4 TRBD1 TGTGCCAGCAGCACCGAACAGGGGGCGCATTATGAAAAACTGTTTTTT CASSTEQGAHYEKLFF
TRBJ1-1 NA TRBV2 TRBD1 TGTGCCCGCAAACCCGGACAGGTGAACACTGAAGCTTTCTTT CARKPGQVNTEAFF
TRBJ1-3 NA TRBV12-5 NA TGTGCTAGTGGTTTGCCCCGGGGGGACTCTGGAAACACCATATATTTT CASGLPRGDSGNTIYF
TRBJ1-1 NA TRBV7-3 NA TGTGCCAGCAGCTTAACCGGAGATGGGTACACTGAAGCTTTCTTT CASSLTGDGYTEAFF
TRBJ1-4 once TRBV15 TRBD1 TGTGCCACCAGCAGAGATGAAGGGACAGGGGGTGTGACTAATGAAAAACTGTTTTTT CATSRDEGTGGVTNEKLFF
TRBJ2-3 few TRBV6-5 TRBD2 TGTGCCAGCAGTTACGAGCTAGCGGGGGTTACGCAGTATTTT CASSYELAGVTQYF
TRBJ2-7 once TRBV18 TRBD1 TGTGCCAGCTCACCGCTACAGGGGCACACTACCTACGAGCAGTACTTC CASSPLQGHTTYEQYF
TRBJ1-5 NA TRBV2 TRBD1 TGTGCCAGCAATCCCGGAGAGGGGGCTCGCAATCAGCCCCAGCATTTT CASNPGEGARNQPQHF
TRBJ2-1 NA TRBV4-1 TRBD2 TGCGCCAGCAGCCAAGATTATGGACTAGCGGGAGGGTATGAGCAGTTCTTC CASSQDYGLAGGYEQFF
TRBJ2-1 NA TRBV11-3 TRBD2 TGTGCCAGCAGCTCGCATAGCGGGAGGGCCGTAAATGAGCAGTTCTTC CASSSHSGRAVNEQFF
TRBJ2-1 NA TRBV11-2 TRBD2 TGTGCCAGCAGCTTAGATCTCACTAGCGGATCGGGTAATGAGCAGTTCTTC CASSLDLTSGSGNEQFF
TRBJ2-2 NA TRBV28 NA TGTGCCAGCAGTTTTTCACTAGCCCTTCTAGGAACCGGGGAGCTGTTTTTT CASSFSLALLGTGELFF
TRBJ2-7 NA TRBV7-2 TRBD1 TGTGCCAGCACTCTGCCGGGACAGGGGTCCTACGGGAATTACGAGCAGTACTTC CASTLPGQGSYGNYEQYF
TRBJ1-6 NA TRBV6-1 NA TGTGCCAGCAGTGAATTCCTTAATTCACCCCTCCACTTT CASSEFLNSPLHF
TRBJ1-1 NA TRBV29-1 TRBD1 TGCAGCGCGGTGACAGGGGATGGCACTGAAGCTTTCTTT CSAVTGDGTEAFF
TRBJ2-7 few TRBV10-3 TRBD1 TGTGCCATCAGTGAACCCGGGACAGGGTACTACGAGCAGTACTTC CAISEPGTGYYEQYF
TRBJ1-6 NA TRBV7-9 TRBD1 TGTGCCAGCAGTCAAACCGGGACAGGGGTATCACCCCTCCACTTT CASSQTGTGVSPLHF
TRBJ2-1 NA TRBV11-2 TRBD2 TGTGCCAGCAGCTTCGGACTAGCGGAACAGTTCTTC CASSFGLAEQFF
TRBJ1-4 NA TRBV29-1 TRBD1 TGCAGCGTTGTCGGGACAGGGAATGAAAAACTGTTTTTT CSVVGTGNEKLFF
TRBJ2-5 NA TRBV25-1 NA TGTGCCAGCAGTGAATTAGGAGGTGGTTCTCAAGAGACCCAGTACTTC CASSELGGGSQETQYF
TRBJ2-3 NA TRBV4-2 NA TGTGCCAGCAGCCAAGATCACGGGAGAGCGGCAGATACGCAGTATTTT CASSQDHGRAADTQYF
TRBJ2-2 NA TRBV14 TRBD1 TGTGCCAGCAGCCGCCGACAGGGACCCGGGGAGCTGTTTTTT CASSRRQGPGELFF
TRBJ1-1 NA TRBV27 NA TGTGCCAGCAGAACTTGGGTGCTTCGCGGGGTGAACACTGAAGCTTTCTTT CASRTWVLRGVNTEAFF
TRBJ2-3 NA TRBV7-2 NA TGTGCCAGCAGCTTAGTAACTAGGAGGAAGGGAAATACGCAGTATTTT CASSLVTRRKGNTQYF
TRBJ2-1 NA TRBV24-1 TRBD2 TGTGCCACCAGCGACACCGGGGGGTACAATGAGCAGTTCTTC CATSDTGGYNEQFF
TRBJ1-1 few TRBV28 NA TGTGCCAGCAGTTCCAGGGGAGGGACTAACACTGAAGCTTTCTTT CASSSRGGTNTEAFF
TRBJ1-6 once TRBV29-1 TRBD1 TGCAGCGTTACTACAGGGGGCAGTTCACCCCTCCACTTT CSVTTGGSSPLHF
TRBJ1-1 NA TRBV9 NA TGTGCCAGCAGCGTAGGAACAGGGGAAGCTTTCTTT CASSVGTGEAFF
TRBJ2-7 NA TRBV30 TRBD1 TGTGCCTGGGGTCGGACAGGGACCTACGAGCAGTACTTC CAWGRTGTYEQYF
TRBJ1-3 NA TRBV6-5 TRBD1 TGTGCCAGCAGTTACTCGACAGGGGGCGGCACCATATATTTT CASSYSTGGGTIYF
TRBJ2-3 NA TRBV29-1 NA TGCAGCGTTGTTGGCGGGGCCACAGATACGCAGTATTTT CSVVGGATDTQYF
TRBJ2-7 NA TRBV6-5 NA TGTGCCAGCAGTTACTCGATTAGCACCGTCTCTTTCCAGCAGTACTTC CASSYSISTVSFQQYF